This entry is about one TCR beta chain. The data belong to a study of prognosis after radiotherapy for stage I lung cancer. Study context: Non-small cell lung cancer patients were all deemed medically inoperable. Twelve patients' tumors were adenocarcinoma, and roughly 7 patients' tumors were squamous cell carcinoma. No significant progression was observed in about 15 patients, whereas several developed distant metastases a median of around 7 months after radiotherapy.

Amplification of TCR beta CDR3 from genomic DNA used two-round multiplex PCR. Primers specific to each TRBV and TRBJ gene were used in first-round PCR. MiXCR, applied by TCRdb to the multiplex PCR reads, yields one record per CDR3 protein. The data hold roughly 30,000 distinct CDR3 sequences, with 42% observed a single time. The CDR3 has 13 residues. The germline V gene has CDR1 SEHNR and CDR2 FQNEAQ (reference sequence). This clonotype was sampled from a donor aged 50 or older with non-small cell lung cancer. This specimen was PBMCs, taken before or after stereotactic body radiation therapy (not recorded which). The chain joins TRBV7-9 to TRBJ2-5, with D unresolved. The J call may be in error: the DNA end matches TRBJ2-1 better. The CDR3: CASDTEFGNEQFF. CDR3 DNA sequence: TGTGCCAGCGACACCGAATTCGGCAATGAGCAGTTCTTC.